What follows describes a single T cell receptor (beta chain). Antigen unknown. The protocol was immunoSEQ multiplex PCR, while the TCRdb copy is restricted to in-frame clones and leaves out a portion. The table has about 130,000 clones, under 90% seen once. CDR3 length: 19 amino acids. Per germline, CDR1 SGHTA and CDR2 FQGNSA. V dropped 1 base and J dropped 1 base, with 20 bases sitting between them. The data derive from a study of T cell responses to AZD1222 COVID-19 vaccine. Study findings and constraints: Unmutated variant regions are reportedly the target of nearly half of TCRs that are spike-specific. Mapped onto spike, vaccine-associated CD4 TCRs spanned it and were dominant at 160-218 and 743-854. Spike-specific TCR breadth and depth grew following two AZD1222 doses.

This material consisted of peripheral blood, taken on day 0 of AZD1222 vaccination. This receptor was obtained from an adult in good health. The chain has TRBV7-2 and TRBJ1-5; D unclear. The CDR3 reads CASSLVSGISSISNQPQHF. The CDR3 DNA is TGTGCCAGCAGCTTAGTATCGGGGATTAGCTCCATAAGCAATCAGCCCCAGCATTTT.